This T cell receptor beta chain stems from a study of CD8+ T cells in alopecia areata. RNA extraction was followed by reverse transcription into cDNA, which acted as the sequencing template. The table came from immunoSEQ multiplex PCR; TCRdb's copy has only in-frame clones and leaves some out. The data show approximately 180,000 clones, around three fifths seen once. V lost 7 bases and J lost 0, with 12 bases in between. CDR1 and CDR2 from the germline V gene are SGHDT and YYEEEE. The CDR3 loop spans 14 amino acids. This clone came up a few times. This specimen consisted of CD4+ T cells sorted from blood, obtained at week 0. The chain links TRBV5-6 to TRBJ2-3; no clear D. The TCR comes from a human donor with alopecia areata. The CDR3 sequence is CASQQNPSTDTQYF. The CDR3 DNA follows: TGTGCCAGCCAACAGAACCCTAGCACAGATACGCAGTATTTT.